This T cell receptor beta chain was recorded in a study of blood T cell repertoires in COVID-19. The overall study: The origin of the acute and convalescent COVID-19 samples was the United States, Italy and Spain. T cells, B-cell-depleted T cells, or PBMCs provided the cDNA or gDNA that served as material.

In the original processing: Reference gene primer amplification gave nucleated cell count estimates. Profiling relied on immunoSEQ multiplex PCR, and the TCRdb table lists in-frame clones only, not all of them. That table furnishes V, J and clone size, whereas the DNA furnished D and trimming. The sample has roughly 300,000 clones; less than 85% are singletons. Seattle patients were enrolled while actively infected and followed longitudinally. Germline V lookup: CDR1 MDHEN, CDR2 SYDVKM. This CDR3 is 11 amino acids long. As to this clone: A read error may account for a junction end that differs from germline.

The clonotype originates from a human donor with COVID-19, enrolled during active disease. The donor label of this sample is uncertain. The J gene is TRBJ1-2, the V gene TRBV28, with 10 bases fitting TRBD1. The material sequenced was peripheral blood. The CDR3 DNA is TGTGCCAGCAGCCCGGGACAGGGGATGGGCTTC. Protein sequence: CASSPGQGMGF.